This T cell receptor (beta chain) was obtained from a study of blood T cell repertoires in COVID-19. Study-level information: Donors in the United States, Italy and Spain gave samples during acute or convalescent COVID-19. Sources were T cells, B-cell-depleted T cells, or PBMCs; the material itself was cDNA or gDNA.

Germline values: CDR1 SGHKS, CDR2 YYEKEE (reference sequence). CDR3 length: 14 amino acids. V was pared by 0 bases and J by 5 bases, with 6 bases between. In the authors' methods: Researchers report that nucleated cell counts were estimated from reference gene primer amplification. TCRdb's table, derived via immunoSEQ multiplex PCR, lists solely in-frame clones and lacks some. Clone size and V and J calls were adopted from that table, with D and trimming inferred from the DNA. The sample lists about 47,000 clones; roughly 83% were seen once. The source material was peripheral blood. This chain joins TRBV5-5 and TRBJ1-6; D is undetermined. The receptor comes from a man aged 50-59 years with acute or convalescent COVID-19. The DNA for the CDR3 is TGTGCCAGCAGCTTGGCGGGGAATAATTCACCCCTCCACTTT. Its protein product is CASSLAGNNSPLHF.